A selection of T cell receptor beta chains follows, all from one sample in a study of blood T cell repertoires in COVID-19. TCRdb's table, derived via immunoSEQ multiplex PCR, lists solely in-frame clones and lacks some. The table records 15,000 to 20,000 clones, nearly 90% of them present only once. Sequenced sample: peripheral blood. The receptors were gathered from a man aged 55-75 years with active COVID-19. Each CDR3 is given with its conserved first and last residue. A D gene is named only where the DNA matches it firmly. Size values are once, few and many counts, or a class for expanded clones, and some rows have none.

few	TRBD2	TRBV4-2	16	TRBJ2-2	TGTGCCAGCAGCCAAGGGACTAGCGGGGGGGCCGGGGAGCTGTTTTTT	CASSQGTSGGAGELFF
-	TRBD1	TRBV15	15	TRBJ1-2	TGTGCCACCAGCAGAGATAAGGGGGCCGTTTATGGCTACACCTTC	CATSRDKGAVYGYTF
-	-	TRBV6-5	11	TRBJ2-2	TGTGCCAGCAGTTACGCGGGGGAGCTGTTTTTT	CASSYAGELFF
-	-	TRBV5-1	12	TRBJ2-7	TGCGCCAGCAGCTTCCATGCCTACGAGCAGTACTTC	CASSFHAYEQYF
-	-	TRBV30	14	TRBJ1-2	TGTGCCTGGAGTACCCTCGCAGGGGAAGGCGGCTACACCTTC	CAWSTLAGEGGYTF
-	TRBD2	TRBV11-1	16	TRBJ2-3	TGTGCCAGCAGCTTGGCTAGCGGGGGGGCGCCAGATACGCAGTATTTT	CASSLASGGAPDTQYF
-	TRBD1	TRBV7-8	15	TRBJ1-2	TGTGCCAGCAGCTCCGGGACAGGGGACAACTATGGCTACACCTTC	CASSSGTGDNYGYTF
-	-	TRBV5-5	15	TRBJ1-6	TGTGCCAGCAGCTTTGGTCGCAGGGGTAGTTCACCCCTCCACTTT	CASSFGRRGSSPLHF
-	TRBD1	TRBV23-1	18	TRBJ1-2	TGCGCCAGCACCCCGAGGTTACCCCCGGGACAGGGGGACTATGGCTACACCTTC	CASTPRLPPGQGDYGYTF
few	-	TRBV3-1/TRBV3-2	12	TRBJ1-2	TGTGCCAGCAGCCAAGGGTTGGGCCGCTACACCTTC	CASSQGLGRYTF
-	TRBD2	TRBV7-3	17	TRBJ2-5	TGTGCCAGCAGCCTGGGACGGGGGGGCCGCTTCCAAGAGACCCAGTACTTC	CASSLGRGGRFQETQYF
once	-	TRBV5-6	15	TRBJ1-1	TGTGCCAGCAGCCTGACAACGCGGGAGAACACTGAAGCTTTCTTT	CASSLTTRENTEAFF
once	-	TRBV5-1	15	TRBJ2-1	TGCGCCAGCAGCTTGGAGGGCGGAGGGTACAATGAGCAGTTCTTC	CASSLEGGGYNEQFF
-	TRBD2	TRBV10-3	19	TRBJ2-7	TGTGCCATCAGTGAGTCGCAGTTGGGGATGGCGGGGGGGCAACACGAGCAGTACTTC	CAISESQLGMAGGQHEQYF
-	-	TRBV7-9	14	TRBJ1-1	TGTGCCAGCAGGGTAAGGGGATCGGACACTGAAGCTTTCTTT	CASRVRGSDTEAFF
-	-	TRBV24-1	12	TRBJ1-2	TGTGCCACCACCCTAGATAACTATGGCTACACCTTC	CATTLDNYGYTF
-	TRBD1	TRBV6-4	14	TRBJ1-6	TGTGCCAGCAGTGACGGGACAGATAATTCACCCCTCCACTTT	CASSDGTDNSPLHF
-	-	TRBV11-3	16	TRBJ2-1	TGTGCCAGCAGCTTAGGAGGCCTTAGCTCCTACAATGAGCAGTTCTTC	CASSLGGLSSYNEQFF
-	-	TRBV5-1	16	TRBJ2-3	TGCGCCAGCAGTGGGGGGGCCAGCCACTACACAGATACGCAGTATTTT	CASSGGASHYTDTQYF
-	-	TRBV5-1	13	TRBJ2-7	TGCGCCAGCAGCTTGGTGAGCTCCTACGAGCAGTACTTC	CASSLVSSYEQYF
-	-	TRBV6-5	15	TRBJ2-2	TGTGCCAGCAGGAACAGGAAACTTGGTCCCGGGGAGCTGTTTTTT	CASRNRKLGPGELFF
few	TRBD1	TRBV7-9	14	TRBJ1-4	TGTGCCAGCAGCCGGGGACAGGAGAATGAAAAACTGTTTTTT	CASSRGQENEKLFF
-	TRBD2	TRBV5-1	15	TRBJ2-5	TGCGCCAGCAGCGTTAGCGGGAGGACGGGAGAGACCCAGTACTTC	CASSVSGRTGETQYF
-	-	TRBV19	16	TRBJ2-2	TGTGCCAGTAGCCCCCCCGACTGGCGGGGCACCGGGGAGCTGTTTTTT	CASSPPDWRGTGELFF
-	TRBD2	TRBV4-2	17	TRBJ2-2	TGTGCCAGCAGCCCCTACGGGGGGGGCCGCGACACCGGGGAGCTGTTTTTT	CASSPYGGGRDTGELFF
-	TRBD1	TRBV6-5	14	TRBJ1-1	TGTGCCAGCAGTACGACAGGGCGGACCACTGAAGCTTTCTTT	CASSTTGRTTEAFF
-	TRBD1	TRBV30	15	TRBJ1-1	TGTGCCTGGAGTCCCCCGGACAGGAGAAACACTGAAGCTTTCTTT	CAWSPPDRRNTEAFF
-	TRBD1	TRBV7-7	15	TRBJ2-7	TGTGCTAGCAGCTTTCGACAGGGAAGCTCCTACGAGCAGTACTTC	CASSFRQGSSYEQYF
-	TRBD2	TRBV5-1	17	TRBJ2-5	TGCGCCAGCAGCCGAACCCCCGCGGGAGGGTCCCAAGAGACCCAGTACTTC	CASSRTPAGGSQETQYF
-	TRBD2	TRBV6-2/TRBV6-3	15	TRBJ2-1	TGTGCCAGCAGCCCAACTAGCGGGGGCTACAATGAGCAGTTCTTC	CASSPTSGGYNEQFF
-	TRBD2	TRBV11-3	19	TRBJ2-5	TGTGCCAGCAGCTTTAAAATGACTAGCGGGGGGGGTAGCCAAGAGACCCAGTACTTC	CASSFKMTSGGGSQETQYF
-	TRBD1	TRBV6-5	14	TRBJ2-5	TGTGCCAGCAGTCCGACAGGGGGCCAAGAGACCCAGTACTTC	CASSPTGGQETQYF
-	-	TRBV19	13	TRBJ2-5	TGTGCCAGTAGTATAGTAGGGGAAGAGACCCAGTACTTC	CASSIVGEETQYF
-	TRBD1	TRBV9	15	TRBJ2-7	TGTGCCAGCAGCGTGACCGGGACAGGGGGAGGCGAGCAGTACTTC	CASSVTGTGGGEQYF
-	-	TRBV11-3	17	TRBJ1-1	TGTGCCAGCAGCTTAGAGGGCCTCCGCAGGGTGAACACTGAAGCTTTCTTT	CASSLEGLRRVNTEAFF
-	TRBD1	TRBV24-1	18	TRBJ2-3	TGTGCCACCAGTGATGCCGGGACAGGGGGCTATCGGGGAGATACGCAGTATTTT	CATSDAGTGGYRGDTQYF
-	-	TRBV24-1	14	TRBJ2-1	TGTGCCACCAGTTTTACAGGCGCCCACGCTGAGCAGTTCTTC	CATSFTGAHAEQFF
-	TRBD2	TRBV6-6	15	TRBJ2-5	TGTGCCAGCAGTTACGGAGCGGGGGGGGAAGAGACCCAGTACTTC	CASSYGAGGEETQYF
-	-	TRBV11-3	13	TRBJ1-6	TGTGCCAGCAGCTCGAAACAAAATTCACCCCTCCACTTT	CASSSKQNSPLHF
few	-	TRBV5-1	15	TRBJ1-1	TGCGCCAGCAGTCCAATCGACAGTAAGAACACTGAAGCTTTCTTT	CASSPIDSKNTEAFF
-	-	TRBV28	12	TRBJ1-1	TGTGCCAGCAGCCCAGAGAACACTGAAGCTTTCTTT	CASSPENTEAFF
once	-	TRBV5-6	15	TRBJ1-4	TGTGCCAGCAGCCCACGGGGAGGGCCAGATGAAAAACTGTTTTTT	CASSPRGGPDEKLFF
once	-	TRBV14	16	TRBJ2-1	TGTGCCAGCAGTTTGTCTCAGTGGGCTAATCACAATGAGCAGTTCTTC	CASSLSQWANHNEQFF
-	-	TRBV4-2	15	TRBJ2-7	TGTGCCAGCAGCCTCATCGGCGGGACCTCCTACGAGCAGTACTTC	CASSLIGGTSYEQYF
-	-	TRBV19	13	TRBJ2-5	TGTGCCAGTAGTATATCCGTTCAAGAGACCCAGTACTTC	CASSISVQETQYF
-	TRBD1	TRBV7-2	13	TRBJ2-7	TGTGCCAGCAGCTTAGGGACAGGGGGCGAGCAGTACTTC	CASSLGTGGEQYF
-	TRBD1	TRBV11-2	15	TRBJ2-5	TGTGCCAGCAGCCCGGAACGGACAGGGCCGGAGACCCAGTACTTC	CASSPERTGPETQYF
-	-	TRBV4-3	13	TRBJ1-4	TGCGCCAGCAGCCAACCCCCGTCTGAAAAACTGTTTTTT	CASSQPPSEKLFF
-	TRBD2	TRBV11-2	14	TRBJ2-1	TGTGCCAGCAGCTTTCCGGGACTAGTCTATGAGCAGTTCTTC	CASSFPGLVYEQFF
-	TRBD1	TRBV5-1	14	TRBJ1-1	TGCGCCAGCAGCATGGACAGGTTGAACACTGAAGCTTTCTTT	CASSMDRLNTEAFF
-	TRBD1	TRBV7-8	13	TRBJ1-1	TGTGCCAGCAGCTTACGACAGGGCACTGAAGCTTTCTTT	CASSLRQGTEAFF
once	-	TRBV11-2	14	TRBJ1-2	TGTGCCAGCAGCCCCCCGGTCTCCCTCTATGGCTACACCTTC	CASSPPVSLYGYTF
-	-	TRBV4-2	13	TRBJ1-6	TGTGCCAGCAGCCAAGATACACCGACTAGGCTCCACTTT	CASSQDTPTRLHF
-	TRBD2	TRBV5-6	18	TRBJ2-5	TGTGCCAGCAGCTTGGTGTCGGGAGGGCCGGGAGGACGTGGGACCCAGTACTTC	CASSLVSGGPGGRGTQYF
once	-	TRBV19	13	TRBJ1-2	TGTGCCAGTAGTATGCGGGGGAAAGATGGCTACACCTTC	CASSMRGKDGYTF
-	-	TRBV4-3	18	TRBJ2-3	TGCGCCAGCAGCCAAGAAATCCGGGGGGCCGGAAGCACAGATACGCAGTATTTT	CASSQEIRGAGSTDTQYF
-	TRBD1	TRBV25-1	17	TRBJ1-5	TGTGCCAGCAGTCCCACATTCGGGACAGAACTCCTCCAGCCCCAGCATTTT	CASSPTFGTELLQPQHF